Here is one T cell receptor beta chain with its context. This clonotype has ten or more counts. Its antigen specificity is not known. Base qualities are not recorded, but no much larger clone differs from it by a single base. The sample originates from a study of T cells in Graves' hyperthyroidism and ophthalmopathy (dated by TCRdb to between 2017 and 2020). The study in broad terms: Peripheral blood samples were taken at the time of initial diagnosis, prior to any treatment. In more than 5 Graves' hyperthyroidism patients, the study also compared T-cell repertoires from thyroid tissue with T-cell repertoires from blood. To identify TCR V-J signatures that set the groups apart, the researchers used a discovery cohort of about a hundred patients, made up of about 44 with Graves' ophthalmopathy and some 58 with stable Graves' hyperthyroidism. For training and testing, the approximately 92 patients in the discovery cohort were randomly divided in a 7:3 ratio. After blood sampling, hyperthyroidism patients were treated with methimazole at a starting dose of 30 mg daily, and ophthalmopathy patients were treated with high-dose intravenous methylprednisolone. Prospective prediction of ophthalmopathy was tested in an independent validation cohort of 18 to 20 hyperthyroidism patients and around 16 patients who later progressed to ophthalmopathy. The paper reports TCR Vbeta CDR3 sequencing of approximately 140 peripheral blood samples: around 41 ophthalmopathy, about 75 hyperthyroidism and 17 progressor patients.

TCR beta CDR3 regions were amplified from RNA transcripts. For the first round of RT-PCR on the TCR CDR3, the HTBI primer set was used together with the Qiagen OneStep RT-PCR kit. Libraries were constructed in a second round of multiplex PCR, after which size selection and purification were performed. Paired-end sequencing of the libraries was performed with 100 bp reads on an Illumina HiSeq2000. Processing in the source paper ran as follows. SOAPnuke was used to process the raw data, throwing out any read that contained adapters or uncalled bases, had a mean Phred below 15, or lacked an exact constant-primer or identifier match. COPE v1.2.5 was used to merge high-quality paired reads, and clonotypes were defined as unique nucleotide sequences. MiTCR v1.1 was used to align clonotypes to the IMGT TRBV, TRBD and TRBJ reference segments. Analysis was restricted to V-J combinations with a frequency above 0.0001, which covered just over 98% of repertoires. The TCS score was defined as the ratio of F50 (clonal expansion) to E x V (chaos), calculated using BLOSUM62-based TCRdist between CDR3 peptides within each V-J. Welch's t-statistics and random forest reduced roughly 530 V-J features to under 15, which were used in a naive Bayes classifier (R e1071). TCRdb cleaned the public reads at Q25 with fastp, built clones with MiXCR and kept in-frame beta chains. CDR3 protein duplicates are merged, each entry listing the most common genes and DNA. TCRdb's processing, not the authors', yielded these V and J calls. The sample table records around 420,000 distinct CDR3 sequences; roughly 14% of these occur just once. The top ten constitute roughly 14% of the sample.

Study-wide conclusions, independent of this receptor: Ophthalmopathy was separated from stable hyperthyroidism by a 13 V-J signature model, with roughly 88% sensitivity and about 81% specificity obtained in cross-validation and 80%/75% obtained in testing. Most expanded thyroid clonotypes (frequency above 0.001) were also found in blood, which suggests that blood repertoires may mirror thyroid immune responses. During validation, the model predicted progression to ophthalmopathy a median of approximately six months ahead of onset, with roughly 65% sensitivity and 72.22% specificity. No statistical method was used to fix the sample size in advance, and group allocation was not hidden from the investigators.

A patient counted as having stable Graves' hyperthyroidism if no progression to ophthalmopathy occurred over 18 months of follow-up. Hyperthyroidism patients were aged 18 to 65 years and newly diagnosed, with disease duration of less than 2 months. Patients with uncontrolled infections, other autoimmune diseases, pregnancy or lactation were excluded. Diagnoses relied on clinical symptoms, serum thyroxine and TRAb, thyroid ultrasound and orbital computed tomography. PBMCs were isolated from approximately 10 ml of fresh peripheral blood by Ficoll-Paque density gradient centrifugation. Total RNA was extracted with Trizol reagent, and quality was checked on an Agilent 2100 Bioanalyzer. Trimming costs V 1 base and J 6 bases, and their ends lie 10 bases apart. From a lookup of the germline V gene (reference sequence), CDR1 and CDR2 are DFQATT and SNEGSKA. Reading from cysteine to phenylalanine, the CDR3 counts 13 amino acids. The entry retains the CDR3 DNA only, 39 bases that are in frame from base 1.

The chain employs TRBV20-1 and TRBJ1-5; TRBD1 might be the D gene, on 5 matching bases. This sequence originates from a woman aged 18-29 years with Graves' hyperthyroidism. What was sequenced was blood. The CDR3 is CSARARESQPQHF. The nucleotide sequence reads TGCAGTGCTAGAGCCAGGGAGTCTCAGCCCCAGCATTTT.